This TCR beta chain was sequenced in a study of T cell responses to AZD1222 COVID-19 vaccine (dated by TCRdb to about 2021). Notes on the research overall: TCR sequencing covered 230 to 250 trial participants: 207 given two doses of AZD1222 and 26 given two doses of MenACWY control vaccine. Trial participants were enrolled by age into subgroups of 18-55, 56-69 and 70-plus years, and around 150, 28 and 57 TCR-sequenced participants, respectively, were included in these subgroups.

The CDR3 regions of human TCRbeta chains were subjected to immunosequencing. Processing in the source paper ran as follows. TCRs in the repertoires were compared against a reference library of SARS-CoV-2-specific TCRs that had been generated with the MIRA antigen-specificity platform. Breadth was defined as the fraction of unique TCRs that were SARS-CoV-2-associated. Depth was defined as the fraction of total T cells that were SARS-CoV-2-associated. Using the MIRA data, each spike-specific TCR was mapped to the spike region that the TCR reacts to and placed in a CD4 or CD8 class. Log10-transformed breadth and depth values were compared by one-way ANOVA with Sidak's multiple comparisons tests. This immuneACCESS table, as held by TCRdb, lists in-frame sequences with V and J called but not all clones. Of the missing ones, under half trace to an unresolved V gene in checked studies; the others have no known cause. The DNA was the basis for D and trimming; V, J and clone size are from that table. This sample holds about 97,000 clones; about 89% were observed only once. Clones ranked in the top ten supply about 10% of the sample.

CDR1 and CDR2, per the germline V gene, are SGHTA and FQGNSA. The CDR3, from cysteine to phenylalanine, totals 11 residues. Of all the DNA, just the CDR3 is kept, 33 bases in frame from base 1. The germline V and J ends show losses of 5 bases and 14 bases respectively, and no gene match explains 5 bases of the junction. With regard to this clone: The antigen this receptor binds is unknown. Base qualities were left out, and no much larger clone turns up one base away.

The sample's time point label, in plain terms: about 28 days (+/-7) after the second vaccine dose. AZD1222 recipients with second doses at about 4 weeks or about 12 weeks were pooled, because spike-specific TCR depth and breadth did not differ between schedules. Vaccinee samples came from UK trials COV001 and COV002, including a single-blind randomized controlled phase 2/3 trial of AZD1222 (ChAdOx1 nCoV-19) in healthy adults. For TCRbeta chain sequencing, PBMC samples were collected from trial participants at day 0 and at day 28 after the second dose. What the work shows at the level of the full study, not this receptor alone: Reportedly, almost half of the unique spike-specific TCRs recognized epitopes lying outside the regions that are mutated in the B.1.351 and B.1.1.7 variants. After two AZD1222 doses, both the breadth and the depth of spike-specific TCRs were significantly higher than at day 0 and than in MenACWY recipients. No day 14 peak-response samples were available, so repertoires were characterized only after the peak T cell response. Participants were mostly white British, with more females than males. The authors suggested clonal diversity may have been underestimated. Only five or six AZD1222 recipients were SARS-CoV-2 seropositive at baseline, limiting conclusions about previously exposed vaccinees. In the small 56-69-year group, the increase in depth fell short of significance, most likely because of low power. CD4 TCRs associated with the vaccine covered the entire spike protein, and the dominant responses were in regions 160-218 and 743-854.

The chain is encoded by TRBV7-2 joined to TRBJ1-3, with 8 bases aligning to TRBD1. The source was peripheral blood, collected 28 days after the second AZD1222 dose. This TCR derives from an adult who received the AZD1222 COVID-19 vaccine. This receptor has the CDR3 CASSPGGSVYF. The DNA is TGTGCCAGCAGCCCAGGGGGCAGCGTATATTTT.